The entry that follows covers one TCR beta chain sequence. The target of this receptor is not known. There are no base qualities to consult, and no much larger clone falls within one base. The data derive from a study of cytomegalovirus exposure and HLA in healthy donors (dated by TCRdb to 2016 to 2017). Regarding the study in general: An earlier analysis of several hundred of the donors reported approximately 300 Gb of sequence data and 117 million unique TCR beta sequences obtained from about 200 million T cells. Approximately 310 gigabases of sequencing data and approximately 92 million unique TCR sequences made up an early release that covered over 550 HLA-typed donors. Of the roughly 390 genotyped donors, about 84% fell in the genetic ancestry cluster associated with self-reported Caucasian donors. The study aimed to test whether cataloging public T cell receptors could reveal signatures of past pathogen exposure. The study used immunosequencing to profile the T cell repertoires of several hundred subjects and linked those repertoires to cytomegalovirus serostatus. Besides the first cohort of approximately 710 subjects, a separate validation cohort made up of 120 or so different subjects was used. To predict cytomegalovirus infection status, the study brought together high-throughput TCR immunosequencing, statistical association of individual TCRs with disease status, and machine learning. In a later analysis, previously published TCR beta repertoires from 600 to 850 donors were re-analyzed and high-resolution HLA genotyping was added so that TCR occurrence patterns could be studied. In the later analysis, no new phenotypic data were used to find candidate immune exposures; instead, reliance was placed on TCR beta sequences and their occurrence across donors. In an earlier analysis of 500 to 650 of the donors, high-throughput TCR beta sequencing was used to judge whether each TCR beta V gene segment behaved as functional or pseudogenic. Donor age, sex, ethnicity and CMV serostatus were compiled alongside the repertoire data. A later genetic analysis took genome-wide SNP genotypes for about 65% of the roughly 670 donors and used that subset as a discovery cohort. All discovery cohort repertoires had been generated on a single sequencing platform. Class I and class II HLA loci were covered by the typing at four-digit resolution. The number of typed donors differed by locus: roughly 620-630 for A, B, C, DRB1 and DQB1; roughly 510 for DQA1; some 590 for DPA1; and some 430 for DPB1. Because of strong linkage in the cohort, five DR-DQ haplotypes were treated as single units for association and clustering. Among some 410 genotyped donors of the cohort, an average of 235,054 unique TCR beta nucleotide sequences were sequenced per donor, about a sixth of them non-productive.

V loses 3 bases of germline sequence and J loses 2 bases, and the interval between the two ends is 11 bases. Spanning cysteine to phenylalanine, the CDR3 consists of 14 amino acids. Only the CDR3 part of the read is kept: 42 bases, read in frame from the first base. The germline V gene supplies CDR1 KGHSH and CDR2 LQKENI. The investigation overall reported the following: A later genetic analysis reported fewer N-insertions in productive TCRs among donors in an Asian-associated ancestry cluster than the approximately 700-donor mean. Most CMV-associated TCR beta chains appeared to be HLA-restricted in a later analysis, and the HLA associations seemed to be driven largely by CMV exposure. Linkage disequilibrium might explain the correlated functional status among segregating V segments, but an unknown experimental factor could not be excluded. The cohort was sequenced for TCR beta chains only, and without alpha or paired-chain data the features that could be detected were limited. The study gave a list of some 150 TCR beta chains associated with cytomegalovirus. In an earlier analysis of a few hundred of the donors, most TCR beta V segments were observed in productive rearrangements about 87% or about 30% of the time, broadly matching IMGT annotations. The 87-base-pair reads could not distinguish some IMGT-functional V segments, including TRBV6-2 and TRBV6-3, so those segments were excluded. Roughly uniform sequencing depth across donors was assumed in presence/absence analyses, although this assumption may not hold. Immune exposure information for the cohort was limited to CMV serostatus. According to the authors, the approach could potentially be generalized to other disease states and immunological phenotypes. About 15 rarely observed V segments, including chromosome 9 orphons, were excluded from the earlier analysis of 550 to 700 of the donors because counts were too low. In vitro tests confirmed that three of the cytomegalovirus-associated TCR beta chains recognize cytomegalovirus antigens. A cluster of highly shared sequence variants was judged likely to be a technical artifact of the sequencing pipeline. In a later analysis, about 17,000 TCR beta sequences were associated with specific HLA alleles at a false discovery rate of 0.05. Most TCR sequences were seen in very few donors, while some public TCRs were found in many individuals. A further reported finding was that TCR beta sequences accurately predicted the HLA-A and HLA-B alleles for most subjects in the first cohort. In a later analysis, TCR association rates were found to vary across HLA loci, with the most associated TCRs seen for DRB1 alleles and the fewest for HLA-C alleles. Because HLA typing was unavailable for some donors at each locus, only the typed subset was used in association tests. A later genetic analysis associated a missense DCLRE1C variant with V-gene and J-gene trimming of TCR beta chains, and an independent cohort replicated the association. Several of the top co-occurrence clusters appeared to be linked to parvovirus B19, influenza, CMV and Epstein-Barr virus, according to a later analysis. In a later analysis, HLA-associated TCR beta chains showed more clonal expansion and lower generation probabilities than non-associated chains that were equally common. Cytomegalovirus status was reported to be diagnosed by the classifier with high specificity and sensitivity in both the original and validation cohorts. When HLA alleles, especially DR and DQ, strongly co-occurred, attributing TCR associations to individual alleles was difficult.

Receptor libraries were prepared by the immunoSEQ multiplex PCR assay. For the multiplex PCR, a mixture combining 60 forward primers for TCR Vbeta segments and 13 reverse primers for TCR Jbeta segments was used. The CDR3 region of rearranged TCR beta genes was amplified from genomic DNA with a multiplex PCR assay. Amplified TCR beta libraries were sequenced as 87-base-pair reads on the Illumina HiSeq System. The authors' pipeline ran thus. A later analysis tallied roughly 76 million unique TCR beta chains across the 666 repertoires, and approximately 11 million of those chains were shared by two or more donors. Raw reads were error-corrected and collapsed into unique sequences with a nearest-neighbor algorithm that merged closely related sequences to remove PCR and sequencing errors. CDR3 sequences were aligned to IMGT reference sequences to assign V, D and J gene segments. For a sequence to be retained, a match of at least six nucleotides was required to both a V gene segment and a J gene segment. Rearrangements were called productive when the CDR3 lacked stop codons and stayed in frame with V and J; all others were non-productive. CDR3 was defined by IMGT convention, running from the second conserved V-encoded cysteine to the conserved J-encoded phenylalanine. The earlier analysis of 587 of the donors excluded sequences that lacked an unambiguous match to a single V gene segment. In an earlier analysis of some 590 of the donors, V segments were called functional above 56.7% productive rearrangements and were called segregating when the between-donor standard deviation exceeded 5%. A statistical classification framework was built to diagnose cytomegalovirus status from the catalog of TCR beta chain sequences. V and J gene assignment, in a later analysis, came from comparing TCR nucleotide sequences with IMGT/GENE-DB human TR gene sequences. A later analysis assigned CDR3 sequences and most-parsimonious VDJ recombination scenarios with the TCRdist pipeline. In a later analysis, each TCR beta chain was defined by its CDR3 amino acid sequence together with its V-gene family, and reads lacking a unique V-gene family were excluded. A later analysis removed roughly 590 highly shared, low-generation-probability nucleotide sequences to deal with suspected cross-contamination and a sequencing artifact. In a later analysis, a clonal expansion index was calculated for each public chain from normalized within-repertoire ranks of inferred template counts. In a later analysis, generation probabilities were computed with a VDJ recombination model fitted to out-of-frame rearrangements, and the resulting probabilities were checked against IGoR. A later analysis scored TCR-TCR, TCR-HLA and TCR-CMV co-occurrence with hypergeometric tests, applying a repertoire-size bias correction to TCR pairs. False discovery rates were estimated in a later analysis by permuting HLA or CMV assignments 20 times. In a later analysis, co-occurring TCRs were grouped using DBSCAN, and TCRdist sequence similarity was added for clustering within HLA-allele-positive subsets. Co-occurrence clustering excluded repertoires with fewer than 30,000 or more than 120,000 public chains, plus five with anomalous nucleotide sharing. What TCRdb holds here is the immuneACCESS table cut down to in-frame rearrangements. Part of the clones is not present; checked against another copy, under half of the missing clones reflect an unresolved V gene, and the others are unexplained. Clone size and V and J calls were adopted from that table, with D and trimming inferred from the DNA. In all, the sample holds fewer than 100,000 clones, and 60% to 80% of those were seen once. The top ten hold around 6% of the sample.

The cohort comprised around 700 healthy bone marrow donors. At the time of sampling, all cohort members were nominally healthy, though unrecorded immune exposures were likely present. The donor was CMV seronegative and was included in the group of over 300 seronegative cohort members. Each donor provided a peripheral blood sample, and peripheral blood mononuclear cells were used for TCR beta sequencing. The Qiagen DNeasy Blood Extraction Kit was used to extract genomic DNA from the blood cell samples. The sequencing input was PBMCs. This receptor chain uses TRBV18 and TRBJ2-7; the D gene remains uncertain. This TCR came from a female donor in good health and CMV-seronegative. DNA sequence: TGTGCCAGCTCACCGGCAACGACTCCCTACGAGCAGTACTTC. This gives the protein CASSPATTPYEQYF.